The 11 T cell receptor beta chains below were found in one sample sequenced in a study of T cell responses to AZD1222 COVID-19 vaccine. Repertoires were generated with immunoSEQ multiplex PCR, while TCRdb's copy carries only in-frame clones and drops some. This repertoire shows 100,000 or so clones, around 87% found once; its top ten account for around 9.6%. The sample here was peripheral blood, taken 28 days after the second AZD1222 dose. These receptors all stem from an adult who received the AZD1222 COVID-19 vaccine.

The rearrangement joins TRBV5-1 to TRBJ2-3; 9 bases fit TRBD1. The CDR3 sequence is 14 residues long. V shed 5 bases, J shed 6 bases, and the junction held 7 bases outside the gene matches. Germline assignment: CDR1 SGHRS and CDR2 YFSETQ. DNA of the CDR3: TGCGCCAGCAGGGCGGGACAGGGAAGCGATACGCAGTATTTT. Protein product: CASRAGQGSDTQYF.

The chain joins TRBV27 to TRBJ1-2; D is uncertain. With 6 bases removed from V and 6 bases from J, the gap between germline ends came to 8 bases. The CDR3 is 11 residues long. Looked up from germline, CDR1 is MNHEY and CDR2 is SMNVEV (reference sequence). CDR3 residues: CASRGKHGYTF. The DNA for the CDR3 is TGTGCCAGCAGGGGGAAGCATGGCTACACCTTC.

The J gene is TRBJ2-6, the V gene TRBV9; 7 nucleotides align to TRBD1. V shed 5 bases, J shed 3 bases, and the junction held 2 bases outside the gene matches. The CDR3 runs 14 residues. Per germline, CDR1 SGDLS and CDR2 YYNGEE. The CDR3, as DNA: TGTGCCAGCAGTGACAGGGTTGGGGCCAACGTCCTGACTTTC. It is translated as CASSDRVGANVLTF.

The chain couples TRBV15 to TRBJ2-3; D not certain. The CDR3 consists of 19 residues. Trimming left V 2 bases short and J 4 bases short, with 25 bases between. Germline V gene lookup returns CDR1 LNHNV and CDR2 YYDKDF (reference sequence). The CDR3 spells CATSRSRSRRAYSADTQYF. The CDR3 bases are TGTGCCACCAGCAGAAGTCGATCGCGTAGGGCCTATTCCGCAGATACGCAGTATTTT.

The chain combines TRBV5-5 with TRBJ2-5; TRBD1 or TRBD2 may be the D gene (5 bases each). The germline V gene encodes CDR1 SGHKS and CDR2 YYEKEE (reference sequence). The ends were cut back, 4 bases at V and 6 bases at J, with 13 bases in the middle. This CDR3 is 13 amino acids long. The CDR3 here is CASSKGRLQTQYF. CDR3 sequence (DNA): TGTGCCAGCAGCAAGGGACGGCTGCAGACCCAGTACTTC. Full variable domain (outside the CDR3, taken from reference TRBV5-5 and TRBJ2-5): DAGVTQSPTHLIKTRGQQVTLRCSPISGHKSVSWYQQVLGQGPQFIFQYYEKEERGRGNFPDRFSARQFPNYSSELNVNALLLGDSALYLCASSKGRLQTQYFGPGTRLLVL.

This chain links TRBV2 with TRBJ2-5; 8 bases are shared with TRBD1. This CDR3 region has 15 residues. The J segment lost 5 bases and the V segment lost 7 bases, leaving 12 bases of the junction unmatched. Germline V lookup: CDR1 SNHLY, CDR2 FYNNEI. The CDR3 loop reads CASKMAWTGRETQYF. In nucleotides, the CDR3 is TGTGCCAGCAAGATGGCTTGGACAGGGCGTGAGACCCAGTACTTC. The whole variable domain, remainder taken from reference TRBV2 and TRBJ2-5, is EPEVTQTPSHQVTQMGQEVILRCVPISNHLYFYWYRQILGQKVEFLVSFYNNEISEKSEIFDDQFSVERPDGSNFTLKIRSTKLEDSAMYFCASKMAWTGRETQYFGPGTRLLVL.

The rearrangement uses TRBV28 and TRBJ2-7; the D is unclear. This CDR3 is built from 12 residues. The V end lost 3 bases, the J end lost 1 base, and 4 bases lay between the germline ends. In germline, CDR1 is MDHEN, CDR2 SYDVKM. This CDR3 reads CASSFLSYEQYF. The CDR3 nucleotides read TGTGCCAGCAGTTTTTTGTCCTACGAGCAGTACTTC.

The chain combines TRBV27 with TRBJ1-4; 7 positions match TRBD1. CDR1 is MNHEY and CDR2 is SMNVEV in the germline V gene (reference sequence). Trimming at V came to 4 bases and at J to 8 bases, leaving 7 bases not matched to a gene. The length of the CDR3 is 14 residues. The CDR3 spells CASSSPLTGEKLFF. In DNA, the CDR3 is TGTGCCAGCAGTTCTCCTTTGACAGGGGAAAAACTGTTTTTT.

V is TRBV18 and J is TRBJ1-1, with TRBD1 matching 9 bases. CDR1 is KGHSH, CDR2 LQKENI, per germline. CDR3 length equals 16 residues. The ends lost 2 bases at V and 4 bases at J; junction bases unmatched: 8. DNA of the CDR3: TGTGCCAGCTCACCAGGGACAGGGAATCGCGGCACTGAAGCTTTCTTT. This encodes CASSPGTGNRGTEAFF.

The chain employs TRBV7-9 and TRBJ1-2; D is uncertain. The CDR3 contains 13 residues. Trimming left V 5 bases short and J 7 bases short, with 14 bases between. Looked up from germline, CDR1 is SEHNR and CDR2 is FQNEAQ (reference sequence). This CDR3 reads CASSLGGSRGYTF. In nucleotides, the CDR3 is TGTGCCAGCAGCCTGGGAGGGTCGCGTGGCTACACCTTC.

The V gene is TRBV5-1, the J gene TRBJ1-1; D gene uncertain. V lost 0 bases and J 7 bases, leaving 13 bases between the germline ends. CDR1 is SGHRS and CDR2 is YFSETQ in the germline V gene. This CDR3 spans 14 amino acids. The CDR3 bases are TGCGCCAGCAGCTTGGCCCAAAGCTCCCATGAAGCTTTCTTT. Its protein is CASSLAQSSHEAFF.